The 15 T cell receptor beta chains reported below all come from one sample, sequenced in a study of T cells in tumors after PD-1 blockade (dated by TCRdb to about 2019). This specimen's time point label, per the study, means: after anti-PD-1 therapy. Library method: the immunoSEQ multiplex PCR assay. TCRdb obtained this table from immuneACCESS and retained in-frame rearrangements with V and J assigned. These tables miss some clones; where compared with another copy, unresolved V genes account for less than half of the shortfall, and the remainder is unexplained. For this sample there are roughly 15,000 clones; 82% appear just once. The leading ten clones occupy 20% to 25% of the sample. Specimen: PBMCs, collected after anti-PD-1 treatment. All receptors come from a human donor with basal cell carcinoma.

This clone turned up a few times. V usage is TRBV5-1 and J usage is TRBJ2-3; TRBD1 agrees at 8 bases. There are 14 residues in the CDR3. CDR1 is SGHRS, CDR2 YFSETQ, per germline. Trimming took 4 bases from V and 4 from J; bases not matched to a gene: 5. The chain's CDR3 is CASSLGQGPDTQYF. The CDR3 coding sequence is TGCGCCAGCAGCCTCGGACAGGGTCCAGATACGCAGTATTTT. The complete variable domain, with remaining parts taken from reference TRBV5-1 and TRBJ2-3, reads KAGVTQTPRYLIKTRGQQVTLSCSPISGHRSVSWYQQTPGQGLQFLFEYFSETQRNKGNFPGRFSGRQFSNSRSEMNVSTLELGDSALYLCASSLGQGPDTQYFGPGTRLTVL.

The chain has TRBV6-5 and TRBJ1-4; D possibly corresponds to TRBD1 (6 bases). V dropped 6 bases and J dropped 5 bases, with 13 bases sitting between them. The CDR3 spans 14 residues. The germline gives CDR1 MNHEY, CDR2 SVGAGI. Written as DNA, the CDR3 is TGTGCCAGCAGACCCGGGACAAGGAATGAAAAACTGTTTTTT. Its translation is CASRPGTRNEKLFF.

The V gene is TRBV4-1, the J gene TRBJ1-2; D gene uncertain. V was shortened by 0 bases and J by 1 base, with 9 bases between the two germline ends. Per germline, CDR1 MGHRA and CDR2 YSYEKL. This CDR3 has 15 residues. In DNA form, the CDR3 reads TGCGCCAGCAGCCAAGATCCTAGGGTTAACTATGGCTACACCTTC. Translated: CASSQDPRVNYGYTF.

This clone occurred once. The genes are TRBV28 and TRBJ1-3; D is possibly TRBD1 (5 bases). Between the trimmed V and J ends, which lost 6 bases and 4 bases, there was a span of 16 bases. Germline-derived CDR1 and CDR2 are MDHEN and SYDVKM. The CDR3 spans 15 residues. The CDR3 DNA reads as TGTGCCAGCAGCAAAGCCAGGGCATCCGGAAACACCATATATTTT. Protein sequence: CASSKARASGNTIYF. The full variable domain, completed using reference TRBV28 and TRBJ1-3, is DVKVTQSSRYLVKRTGEKVFLECVQDMDHENMFWYRQDPGLGLRLIYFSYDVKMKEKGDIPEGYSVSREKKERFSLILESASTNQTSMYLCASSKARASGNTIYFGEGSWLTVV.

Only a few counts were recorded for this clone. The V gene is TRBV28, the J gene TRBJ1-2; 9 bases line up with TRBD1. Germline V lookup: CDR1 MDHEN, CDR2 SYDVKM. The CDR3 spans 13 residues. V was clipped by 8 bases and J by 4 bases; unmatched bases: 5. The CDR3 loop reads CASHPGQGYGYTF. In DNA, the CDR3 is TGTGCCAGCCACCCGGGACAGGGCTATGGCTACACCTTC.

This chain joins TRBV5-1 and TRBJ2-7, with 8 positions matching TRBD1. The CDR3 has 14 residues. Germline assignment: CDR1 SGHRS and CDR2 YFSETQ. J gave up 2 bases and V 5 bases, and 6 bases lay outside the gene matches. The CDR3 protein is CASRSPGQAYEQYF. Here the CDR3 DNA reads TGCGCCAGCAGATCACCGGGACAGGCCTACGAGCAGTACTTC.

This chain uses TRBV9 with TRBJ2-3, with 8 bases identical to TRBD2. Per germline, CDR1 SGDLS and CDR2 YYNGEE. Trimming cost V 2 bases and J 2 bases; bases outside gene matches: 7. This CDR3 region has 16 residues. The chain's CDR3 is CASSVVTSGVTDTQYF. The CDR3 nucleotides read TGTGCCAGCAGCGTTGTCACTAGCGGCGTCACAGATACGCAGTATTTT.

The V call is TRBV7-9, the J call TRBJ2-4; no clear D gene. V lost 5 bases and J 4 bases, leaving 15 bases between the germline ends. The CDR3 is 15 residues long. The germline V gene encodes CDR1 SEHNR and CDR2 FQNEAQ (reference sequence). The CDR3 DNA reads as TGTGCCAGCAGCCTGGTCGATGGGCGAAAAAACATTCAGTACTTC. Protein: CASSLVDGRKNIQYF.

The chain employs TRBV27 and TRBJ2-1; TRBD1 matches at 7 bases. The germline V gene encodes CDR1 MNHEY and CDR2 SMNVEV (reference sequence). V was pared by 6 bases and J by 0 bases, with 11 bases of the junction left unmatched. The CDR3 sequence is 17 residues long. As DNA, the CDR3 is TGTGCCAGCAGATCTGGGACAGACCTTAGCTCCTACAATGAGCAGTTCTTC. Translating gives CASRSGTDLSSYNEQFF.

This clone came up once. This chain links TRBV19 with TRBJ2-7; D may correspond to TRBD1 or TRBD2 (5 bases each). From germline, CDR1 is LNHDA and CDR2 SQIVND (reference sequence). This CDR3 contains 15 residues. Trimming left V 4 bases short and J 0 bases short, with 13 bases between. CDR3 loop: CASSRDGAFSYEQYF. CDR3 nucleotide sequence: TGTGCCAGTAGTAGGGACGGAGCTTTCTCCTACGAGCAGTACTTC.

The rearrangement links TRBV30 to TRBJ2-7, with TRBD1 as a possible D gene (6 bases). Per the germline V gene, CDR1 is GTSNPN and CDR2 is SVGIG (reference sequence). The ends were cut back, 5 bases at V and 6 bases at J, with 23 bases in the middle. The CDR3 covers 15 residues. The CDR3 DNA is TGTGCCTGGTCTCGGACAGTTTCGGTTTCAAGCGAGCAGTACTTC. Protein sequence: CAWSRTVSVSSEQYF.

The chain links TRBV24-1 to TRBJ2-3; 8 nucleotides match TRBD2. The CDR3 has 18 residues. CDR1 KGHDR and CDR2 SFDVKD come from the germline V gene. V trimming: 1 base; J trimming: 1 base; junction bases outside the gene matches: 9. CDR3 sequence: CATSDLAGLAGRTDTQYF. The CDR3 bases are TGTGCCACCAGTGATTTAGCGGGCCTAGCGGGTCGCACAGATACGCAGTATTTT.

The chain uses TRBV5-6 and TRBJ1-1; 7 nucleotides match TRBD1. This CDR3 has 16 amino acids. Trimming cost V 4 bases and J 5 bases; bases outside gene matches: 14. The germline gives CDR1 SGHDT, CDR2 YYEEEE. Here the CDR3 DNA reads TGTGCCAGCAGCCCTTCAACAGGGGCCCAGAAAACTGAAGCTTTCTTT. This codes for CASSPSTGAQKTEAFF.

The gene calls are TRBV27 and TRBJ2-2; TRBD2 matches 8 bases. CDR1 MNHEY and CDR2 SMNVEV come from the germline V gene (reference sequence). Trimming at V came to 5 bases and at J to 0 bases, leaving 2 bases not matched to a gene. The CDR3 runs 15 residues. The DNA of the CDR3 is TGTGCCAGCAGTCGAGCGGGAGCGAACACCGGGGAGCTGTTTTTT. This encodes CASSRAGANTGELFF.

This chain links TRBV2 with TRBJ2-7; weak D call: TRBD1 (5 bases). CDR3 length equals 14 residues. Trimming removed 0 bases from V and 5 bases from J, with 11 bases in between. Per the germline V gene, CDR1 is SNHLY and CDR2 is FYNNEI. For the CDR3, the DNA is TGTGCCAGCAGTGAAGCGTCCGGCAGGGACGAGCAGTACTTC. Translated, it gives CASSEASGRDEQYF.